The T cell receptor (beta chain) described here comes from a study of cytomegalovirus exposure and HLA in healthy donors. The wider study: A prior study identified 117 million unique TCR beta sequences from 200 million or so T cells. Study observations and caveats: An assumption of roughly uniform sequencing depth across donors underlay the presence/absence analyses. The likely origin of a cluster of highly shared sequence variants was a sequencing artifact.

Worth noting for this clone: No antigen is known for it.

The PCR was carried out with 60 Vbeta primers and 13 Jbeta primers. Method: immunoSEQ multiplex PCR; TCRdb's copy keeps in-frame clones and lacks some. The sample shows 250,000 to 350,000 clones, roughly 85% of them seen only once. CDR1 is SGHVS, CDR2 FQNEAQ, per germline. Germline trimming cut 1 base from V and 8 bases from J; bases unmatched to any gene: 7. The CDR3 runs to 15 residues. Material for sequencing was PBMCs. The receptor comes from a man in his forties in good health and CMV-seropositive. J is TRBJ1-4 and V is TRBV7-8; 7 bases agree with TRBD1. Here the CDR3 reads CASSLERQGREKLFF. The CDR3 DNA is TGTGCCAGCAGCTTAGAGAGACAGGGAAGAGAAAAACTGTTTTTT.